Listed here are 5 T cell receptor beta chains from one sample, sequenced in a study of T cell responses to AZD1222 COVID-19 vaccine. Generated by immunoSEQ multiplex PCR, the TCRdb table keeps only in-frame clones and is missing some. The sample lists about 170,000 clones; roughly 92% were seen once. The material sequenced was peripheral blood, taken on day 0 of AZD1222 vaccination. The receptors were sampled from an adult in good health.

The V gene is TRBV28, the J gene TRBJ1-1; D call uncertain. Per the germline V gene, CDR1 is MDHEN and CDR2 is SYDVKM. The CDR3 covers 12 residues. V lost 3 bases and J lost 8, with 10 bases in between. As DNA, the CDR3 is TGTGCCAGCAGTTTGCAAGGCCTGGAAGCTTTCTTT. Translation gives CASSLQGLEAFF.

CDR3 sequence: CASSLGPDSSFSYEQYF. CDR3 DNA: TGTGCCAGCAGTCTCGGCCCGGACAGCTCGTTCTCCTACGAGCAGTACTTC. This chain connects TRBV13 to TRBJ2-7, with TRBD1 as a possible D gene (6 bases). Looked up from germline, CDR1 is PRHDT and CDR2 is FYEKMQ (reference sequence). CDR3 length: 17 residues. The ends were cut back, 6 bases at V and 0 bases at J, with 21 bases in the middle.

The chain uses TRBV15 and TRBJ2-5; TRBD1 matches at 8 bases. The CDR3 spans 15 residues. The V gene end was trimmed by 0 bases and the J gene end by 7 bases; junction bases not matched to a gene: 7. Germline CDR1 and CDR2: LNHNV and YYDKDF (reference sequence). CDR3 loop: CATSREGTGVATQYF. The CDR3 DNA reads TGTGCCACCAGCAGAGAGGGGACAGGTGTTGCGACCCAGTACTTC.

The chain recombines TRBV7-8 with TRBJ1-3; D remains ambiguous. CDR3 length: 15 amino acids. Germline values: CDR1 SGHVS, CDR2 FQNEAQ. Trimming removed 5 bases at V and 2 bases at J, with 13 bases between. In nucleotides, the CDR3 is TGTGCCAGCAGCCCCCGGGTCGGGGCTGGAAACACCATATATTTT. Encoded protein: CASSPRVGAGNTIYF.

The chain uses TRBV5-1 and TRBJ1-4; D is uncertain. V was shortened by 0 bases and J by 7 bases, with 16 bases between the two germline ends. Germline CDR1 and CDR2: SGHRS and YFSETQ. The CDR3 consists of 16 residues. CDR3 in amino acids: CASSLDGPGLSEKLFF. DNA of the CDR3: TGCGCCAGCAGCTTGGACGGGCCGGGGTTGTCTGAAAAACTGTTTTTT.